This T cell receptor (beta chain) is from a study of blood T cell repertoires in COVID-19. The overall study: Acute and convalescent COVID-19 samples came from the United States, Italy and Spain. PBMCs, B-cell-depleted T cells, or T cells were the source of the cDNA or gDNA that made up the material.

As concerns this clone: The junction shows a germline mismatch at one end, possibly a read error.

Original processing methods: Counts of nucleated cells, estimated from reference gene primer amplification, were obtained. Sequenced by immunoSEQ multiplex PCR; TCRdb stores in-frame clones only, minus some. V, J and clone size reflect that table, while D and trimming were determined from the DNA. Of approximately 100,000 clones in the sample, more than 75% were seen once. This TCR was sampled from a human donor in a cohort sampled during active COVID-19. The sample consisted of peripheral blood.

For the CDR3, the DNA is TGTGCCACCACCTACGAACACCGGGGAGCTGTTTTT. Translating it yields CATTYEHRGAVF. The chain couples TRBV24-1 to TRBJ2-2; TRBD2 might be the D (5 bases). The germline CDR1 and CDR2 sequences are KGHDR and SFDVKD. CDR3 length: 12 amino acids.